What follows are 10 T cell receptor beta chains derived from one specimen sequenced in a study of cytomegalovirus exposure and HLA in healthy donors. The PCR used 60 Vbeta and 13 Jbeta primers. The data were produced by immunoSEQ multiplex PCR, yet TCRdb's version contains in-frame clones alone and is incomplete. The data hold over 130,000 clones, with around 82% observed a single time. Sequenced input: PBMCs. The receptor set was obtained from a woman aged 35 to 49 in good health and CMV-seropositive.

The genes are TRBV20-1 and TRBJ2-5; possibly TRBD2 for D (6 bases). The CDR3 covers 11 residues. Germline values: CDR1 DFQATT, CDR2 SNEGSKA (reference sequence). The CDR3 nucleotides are TGCAGCGGAGGGTTGCGGGAGACCCAGTACTTC. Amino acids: CSGGLRETQYF.

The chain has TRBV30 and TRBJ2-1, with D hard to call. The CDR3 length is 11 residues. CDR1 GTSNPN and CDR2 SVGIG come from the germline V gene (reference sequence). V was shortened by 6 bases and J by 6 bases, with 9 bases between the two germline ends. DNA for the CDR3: TGTGCCTGCCCGGGTCTCAATGAGCAGTTCTTC. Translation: CACPGLNEQFF.

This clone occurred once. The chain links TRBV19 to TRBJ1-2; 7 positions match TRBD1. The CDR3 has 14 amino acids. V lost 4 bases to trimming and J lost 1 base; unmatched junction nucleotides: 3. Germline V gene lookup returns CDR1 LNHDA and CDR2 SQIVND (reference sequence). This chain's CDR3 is CASSTRDSNYGYTF. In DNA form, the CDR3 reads TGTGCCAGTAGTACCAGGGACAGTAACTATGGCTACACCTTC.

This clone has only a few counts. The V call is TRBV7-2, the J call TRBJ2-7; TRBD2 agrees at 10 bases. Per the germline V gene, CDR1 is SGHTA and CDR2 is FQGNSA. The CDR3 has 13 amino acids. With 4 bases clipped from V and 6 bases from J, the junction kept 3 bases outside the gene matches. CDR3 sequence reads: CASSSGTSVEQYF. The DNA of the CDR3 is TGTGCCAGCAGCTCCGGGACTAGCGTCGAGCAGTACTTC.

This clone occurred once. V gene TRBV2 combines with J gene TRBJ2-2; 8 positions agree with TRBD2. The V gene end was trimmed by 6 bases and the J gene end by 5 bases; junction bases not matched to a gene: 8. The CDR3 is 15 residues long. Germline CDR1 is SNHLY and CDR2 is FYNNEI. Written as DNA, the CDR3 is TGTGCCAGCAGCGTAGCGGGGAGGGATACCGGGGAGCTGTTTTTT. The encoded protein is CASSVAGRDTGELFF. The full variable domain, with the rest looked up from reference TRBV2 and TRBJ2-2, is EPEVTQTPSHQVTQMGQEVILRCVPISNHLYFYWYRQILGQKVEFLVSFYNNEISEKSEIFDDQFSVERPDGSNFTLKIRSTKLEDSAMYFCASSVAGRDTGELFFGEGSRLTVL.

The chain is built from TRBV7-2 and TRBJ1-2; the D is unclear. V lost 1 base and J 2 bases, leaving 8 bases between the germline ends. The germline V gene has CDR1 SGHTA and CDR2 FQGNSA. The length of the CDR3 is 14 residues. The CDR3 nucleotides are TGTGCCAGCAGCTTAGAGGCAGGAAACTATGGCTACACCTTC. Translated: CASSLEAGNYGYTF.

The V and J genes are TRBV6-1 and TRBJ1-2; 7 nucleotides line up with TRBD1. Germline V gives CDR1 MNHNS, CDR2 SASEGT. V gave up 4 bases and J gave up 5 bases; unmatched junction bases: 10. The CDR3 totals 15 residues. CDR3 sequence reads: CASSGQTGRKYGYTF. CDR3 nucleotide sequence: TGTGCCAGCAGTGGACAGACAGGGAGAAAGTATGGCTACACCTTC.

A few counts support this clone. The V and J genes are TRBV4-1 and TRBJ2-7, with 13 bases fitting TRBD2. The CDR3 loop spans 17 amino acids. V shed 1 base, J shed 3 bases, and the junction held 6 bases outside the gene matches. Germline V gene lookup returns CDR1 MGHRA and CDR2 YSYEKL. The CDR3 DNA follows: TGCGCCAGCAGCCAAGTCGGACTAGCGGGAGTGAACTACGAGCAGTACTTC. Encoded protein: CASSQVGLAGVNYEQYF.

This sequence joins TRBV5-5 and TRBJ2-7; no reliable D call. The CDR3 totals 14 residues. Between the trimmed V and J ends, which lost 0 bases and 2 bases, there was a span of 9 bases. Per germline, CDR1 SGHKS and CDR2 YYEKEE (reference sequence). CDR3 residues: CASSLVTTAYEQYF. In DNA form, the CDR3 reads TGTGCCAGCAGCTTGGTGACAACCGCCTACGAGCAGTACTTC. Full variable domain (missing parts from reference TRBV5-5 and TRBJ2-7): DAGVTQSPTHLIKTRGQQVTLRCSPISGHKSVSWYQQVLGQGPQFIFQYYEKEERGRGNFPDRFSARQFPNYSSELNVNALLLGDSALYLCASSLVTTAYEQYFGPGTRLTVT.

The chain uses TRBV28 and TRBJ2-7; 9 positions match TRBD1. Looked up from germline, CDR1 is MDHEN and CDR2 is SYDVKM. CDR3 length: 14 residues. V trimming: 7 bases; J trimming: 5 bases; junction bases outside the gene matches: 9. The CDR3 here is CASTKTGGEDEQYF. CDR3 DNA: TGTGCCAGCACCAAGACAGGGGGAGAGGACGAGCAGTACTTC.